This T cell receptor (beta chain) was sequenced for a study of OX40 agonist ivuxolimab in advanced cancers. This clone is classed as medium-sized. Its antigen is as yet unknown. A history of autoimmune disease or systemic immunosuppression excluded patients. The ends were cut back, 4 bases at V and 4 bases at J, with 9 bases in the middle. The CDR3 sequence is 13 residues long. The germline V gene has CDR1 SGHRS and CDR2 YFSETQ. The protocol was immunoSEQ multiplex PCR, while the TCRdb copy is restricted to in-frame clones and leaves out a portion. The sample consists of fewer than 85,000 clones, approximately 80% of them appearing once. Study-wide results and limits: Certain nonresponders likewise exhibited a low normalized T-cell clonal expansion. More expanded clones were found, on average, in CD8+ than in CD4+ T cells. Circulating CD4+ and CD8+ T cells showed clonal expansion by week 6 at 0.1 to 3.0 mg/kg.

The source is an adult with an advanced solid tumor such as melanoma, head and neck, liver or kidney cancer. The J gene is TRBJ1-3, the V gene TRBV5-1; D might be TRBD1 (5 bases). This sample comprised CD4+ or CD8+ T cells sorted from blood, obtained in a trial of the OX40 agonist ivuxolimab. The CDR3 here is CASSLDIGNTIYF. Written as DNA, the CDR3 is TGCGCCAGCAGCCTGGACATCGGAAACACCATATATTTT.